This T cell receptor (beta chain) is drawn from a study of T cells in Graves' hyperthyroidism and ophthalmopathy. About the study: Initial diagnosis, before any treatment, was when peripheral blood was collected.

This CDR3 is built from 16 residues. The germline V gene encodes CDR1 LNHDA and CDR2 SQIVND (reference sequence). Trimming pared 7 bases from V and 0 bases from J, leaving 18 bases between. Patients showing uncontrolled infection, other autoimmune disease, pregnancy or lactation were ineligible. RNA transcripts provided the source from which TCR beta CDR3 regions were amplified. An initial round of RT-PCR targeting the TCR CDR3 relied on the HTBI primer set. TCRdb re-called the multiplex PCR reads with MiXCR, one entry per CDR3 protein. The sample carries 350,000 to 450,000 distinct CDR3 sequences, around 15% recorded once. General observations from the study: Blood also carried most thyroid clonotypes expanded above 0.001.

With regard to this clonotype: Antigen: not known.

This chain links TRBV19 with TRBJ1-1; D is possibly TRBD1 (5 bases). The sample consisted of blood. This receptor was taken from a man aged 50-59 years with Graves' ophthalmopathy. CDR3 DNA sequence: TGTGCCAGTAACAAGTGGGACTTGGGCTTGAACACTGAAGCTTTCTTT. Protein: CASNKWDLGLNTEAFF.